The source of this T cell receptor (beta chain) is a study of shared clonotypes between healthy human individuals. Study outcomes and limitations: Sampling covered nothing but blood. Tissue TCR repertoires likely differ from those found in blood. With few donors, the genetic and exposure-history diversity represented was limited.

CD4+ cells were split into CD45RA+ naive and CD45RA-negative memory subsets. This CDR3 contains 14 residues. The V gene lost 3 bases and the J gene lost 2 bases, with 11 bases spanning the gap. Germline CDR1 and CDR2: MDHEN and SYDVKM. The method was immunoSEQ multiplex PCR; TCRdb's version includes in-frame clones alone and lacks a portion of them. The repertoire holds about 2 million clones, roughly 96% seen once, with 0.13% in the top ten. As regards this clone: The antigen is undetermined.

The chain has TRBV28 and TRBJ2-7; a possible D gene is TRBD1 (6 bases). The sequencing sample was made of naive CD4+ T cells sorted from blood. Indicated subset: CD45RA+ positively selected. The TCR was taken from a man aged 18 to 30 in good health. The CDR3 protein is CASSLVGQPYEQYF. The CDR3 DNA is TGTGCCAGCAGTTTGGTCGGACAGCCCTACGAGCAGTACTTC.